This T cell receptor beta chain stems from a study of blood T cells in healthy people across ages. The germline V gene encodes CDR1 SGHTA and CDR2 FQGNSA. CDR3 length: 13 residues. Comments on this clonotype: A read error may account for a junction end that differs from germline.

Sample-barcoded 5' priming and a J-beta primer mix drove a second PCR of roughly 7 to 11 cycles. In TCRdb, the 5' RACE reads were re-called with MiXCR into one record per CDR3 protein. The table lists over 500,000 distinct CDR3 sequences, more than 45% of them singletons. The clonotype comes from a woman of 80 years or more in good health. The specimen sequenced was blood. The chain combines TRBV7-2 with TRBJ2-2, with D perhaps TRBD1 (6 bases). Here the CDR3 DNA reads TGTGCCATCAGCCCTACAGGGACCGGGGAGCTGTTTTTT. Translating it yields CAISPTGTGELFF.